Presented here are 18 T cell receptor beta chains from one specimen sequenced in a study of graft-versus-host responses after intestinal transplantation. The data were produced by immunoSEQ multiplex PCR, yet TCRdb's version contains in-frame clones alone and is incomplete. This table holds about 97,000 clones, 80% to 95% found once. The sample here was PBMCs, taken roughly 68 weeks after intestinal transplant. These receptors originate from a human patient who received an intestinal transplant, so some T cells may come from the graft donor.

This chain joins TRBV19 and TRBJ2-7, with 9 bases matching TRBD1. Per the germline V gene, CDR1 is LNHDA and CDR2 is SQIVND (reference sequence). The CDR3 totals 14 residues. After removal of 9 bases from V and 3 bases from J, the junction contained 9 bases not matched to a gene. The CDR3 nucleotides read TGTGCCAGCCGGAGGACAGGGGTTAGCTACGAGCAGTACTTC. It yields the protein CASRRTGVSYEQYF.

The chain has TRBV27 and TRBJ1-1, with D tentatively TRBD1 (6 bases). V gave up 2 bases and J gave up 4 bases, with 14 bases separating them. This CDR3 contains 15 residues. CDR1 and CDR2 (germline): MNHEY, SMNVEV (reference sequence). The CDR3 region is CASSLEGVRGTEAFF. The CDR3 bases are TGTGCCAGCAGTTTAGAGGGGGTTAGGGGCACTGAAGCTTTCTTT.

This clone was found once. The DNA for the CDR3 is TGCGCCAGCACGGGTGCAGATACGCAGTATTTT. The encoded protein is CASTGADTQYF. The chain joins TRBV4-1 to TRBJ2-3; no clear D. V was trimmed by 7 bases and J by 4 bases, leaving 6 bases between them. The CDR3 totals 11 residues. Per the germline V gene, CDR1 is MGHRA and CDR2 is YSYEKL.

V and J are TRBV7-6 and TRBJ2-7; a weak D match, TRBD1 (7 bases). The ends were cut back, 2 bases at V and 2 bases at J, with 13 bases in the middle. In germline, CDR1 is SGHVS, CDR2 FNYEAQ. There are 15 residues in the CDR3. CDR3 sequence reads: CASSLRQGGAYEQYF. The CDR3 DNA reads as TGTGCCAGCAGCTTAAGGCAGGGGGGCGCCTACGAGCAGTACTTC.

This chain connects TRBV6-1 to TRBJ1-1; possible D gene TRBD1, 5 bases. V lost 6 bases to trimming and J lost 5 bases, with 10 bases between them. CDR3 size: 12 residues. Germline V lookup: CDR1 MNHNS, CDR2 SASEGT. CDR3 residues: CASRDGGTEAFF. The CDR3 DNA follows: TGTGCCAGCAGGGACGGGGGGACTGAAGCTTTCTTT.

The V and J genes are TRBV4-1 and TRBJ2-2, with a tentative D call TRBD2 (6 bases). Germline V lookup: CDR1 MGHRA, CDR2 YSYEKL. The CDR3 length is 16 residues. Trimming pared 4 bases from V and 7 bases from J, leaving 19 bases between. Here the CDR3 DNA reads TGCGCCAGCAGCCCCGGCGGGGCAGGGCGGGTCGGGGAGCTGTTTTTT. This sequence encodes CASSPGGAGRVGELFF.

The chain has TRBV10-3 and TRBJ1-1; D is ambiguous. Trimming stripped 10 bases from V and 6 bases from J, with 15 bases between. CDR1 and CDR2 from the germline V gene are ENHRY and SYGVKD. CDR3 length: 12 amino acids. CDR3 sequence (DNA): TGTGCCACCAAGGCGGATCTCGCTGAAGCTTTCTTT. This translates into CATKADLAEAFF.

The rearrangement joins TRBV7-9 to TRBJ1-5; D is perhaps TRBD1 (6 bases). The CDR3 totals 16 residues. Germline V gene lookup returns CDR1 SEHNR and CDR2 FQNEAQ (reference sequence). Trimming left V 1 base short and J 2 bases short, with 12 bases between. CDR3 sequence reads: CASSLVGYRGNQPQHF. CDR3 DNA: TGTGCCAGCAGCTTAGTCGGGTACAGGGGCAATCAGCCCCAGCATTTT.

This clone came up once. The rearrangement links TRBV4-1 to TRBJ2-1; tentatively, D is TRBD1 or TRBD2 (6 bases each). Trimming removed 0 bases from V and 9 bases from J, with 15 bases in between. CDR1 and CDR2 (germline): MGHRA, YSYEKL. The CDR3 spans 15 residues. In nucleotides, the CDR3 is TGCGCCAGCAGCCAAGAGGAATGGGGGGCGGGTGAGCAGTTCTTC. This sequence encodes CASSQEEWGAGEQFF.

The gene calls are TRBV4-1 and TRBJ2-4; possibly TRBD1 for D (6 bases). The CDR3 covers 18 residues. CDR1 and CDR2 (germline): MGHRA, YSYEKL. The ends were cut back, 1 base at V and 2 bases at J, with 18 bases in the middle. The DNA for the CDR3 is TGCGCCAGCAGCCAAGGTTCGAGCAGGGGAGAAACCAAAAACATTCAGTACTTC. Translation: CASSQGSSRGETKNIQYF.

J is TRBJ2-7 and V is TRBV10-2; 8 bases fit TRBD2. This CDR3 contains 15 residues. Germline CDR1 WSHSY, CDR2 SAAADI. Losses at the gene ends were 3 bases for V and 4 bases for J; bases not matched to a gene: 8. CDR3 nucleotide sequence: TGCGCCAGCAGTGACCGGGAGGGGGAGCGATACGAGCAGTACTTC. This encodes CASSDREGERYEQYF.

The gene calls are TRBV27 and TRBJ2-7, with TRBD2 matching over 8 bases. This CDR3 is built from 14 residues. V shed 5 bases and J 2 bases; nucleotides not matched to a gene: 5. CDR1 MNHEY and CDR2 SMNVEV come from the germline V gene (reference sequence). The CDR3 sequence is CASSARGGAYEQYF. CDR3 nucleotide sequence: TGTGCCAGCAGTGCCCGGGGGGGTGCCTACGAGCAGTACTTC.

The chain employs TRBV21-1 and TRBJ1-2; the table's TRBD1 call for D was not verified on the DNA. TRBV21-1 is tagged as a pseudogene. CDR3 size: 15 residues. The CDR3: CASSKPPDRGSGYTF. CDR3 DNA sequence: TGTGCCAGCAGCAAACCCCCCGACAGGGGGTCTGGCTACACCTTC.

The V call is TRBV12-2, the J call TRBJ2-1. TRBV12-2 is marked as a pseudogene. This CDR3 contains 17 residues. The CDR3 loop is CASRLGKQKSQRDEQFF. DNA for the CDR3: TGTGCAAGTCGCTTAGGGAAACAGAAGTCCCAAAGGGATGAGCAGTTCTTC.

The rearrangement joins TRBV11-2 to TRBJ2-7, with D perhaps being TRBD1 or TRBD2 (6 bases each). V lost 0 bases to trimming and J lost 2 bases, with 14 bases between them. Germline CDR1 is SGHAT and CDR2 is FQNNGV. The CDR3 runs to 16 residues. For the CDR3, the DNA is TGTGCCAGCAGCTTAGATGGAGGGACACTAGCCTACGAGCAGTACTTC. Protein sequence: CASSLDGGTLAYEQYF.

The chain is built from TRBV7-9 and TRBJ1-1; weak D call: TRBD1 (6 bases). The CDR3 consists of 15 residues. Germline V gene sequence: CDR1 SEHNR, CDR2 FQNEAQ (reference sequence). V dropped 10 bases and J dropped 3 bases, with 21 bases sitting between them. CDR3 region: CATEQGGGLYTEAFF. CDR3 DNA sequence: TGTGCCACTGAACAGGGCGGGGGGTTGTACACTGAAGCTTTCTTT.

This chain joins TRBV5-4 and TRBJ2-2, with 10 nucleotides matching TRBD1. V lost 1 base to trimming and J lost 3 bases; unmatched junction nucleotides: 3. CDR1 and CDR2 from the germline V gene are SGHNT and YYREEE (reference sequence). This CDR3 contains 16 residues. The CDR3 region has the DNA TGTGCCAGCAGCTTGCCTGGGACAGGGGACACCGGGGAGCTGTTTTTT. This encodes CASSLPGTGDTGELFF.

The chain carries TRBV18 and TRBJ1-1; 7 bases map to TRBD1. Germline CDR1 and CDR2: KGHSH and LQKENI. CDR3 length: 16 amino acids. With V trimmed by 2 bases and J by 1 base, 7 bases remained unmatched. The CDR3 reads CASSPGARGRNTEAFF. The CDR3 DNA sequence: TGTGCCAGCTCACCAGGAGCCAGGGGGAGGAACACTGAAGCTTTCTTT.